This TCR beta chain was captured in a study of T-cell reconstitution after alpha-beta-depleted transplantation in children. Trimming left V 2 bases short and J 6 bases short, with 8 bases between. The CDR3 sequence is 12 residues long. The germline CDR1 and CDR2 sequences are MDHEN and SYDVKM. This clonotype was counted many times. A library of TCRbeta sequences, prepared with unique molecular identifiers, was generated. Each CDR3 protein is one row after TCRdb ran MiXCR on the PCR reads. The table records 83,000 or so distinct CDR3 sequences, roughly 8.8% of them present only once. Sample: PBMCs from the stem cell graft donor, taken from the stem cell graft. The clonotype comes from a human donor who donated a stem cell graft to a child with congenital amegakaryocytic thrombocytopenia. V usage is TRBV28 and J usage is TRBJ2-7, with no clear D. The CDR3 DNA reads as TGTGCCAGCAGTTTAATAGGACCCGAGCAGTACTTC. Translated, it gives CASSLIGPEQYF.